The TCR beta chain described here comes from a study of regulatory T cells in long-lasting Graves disease (dated by TCRdb to the early 2020s). Concerning the study at large: Patients with newly diagnosed Graves' disease had been on antithyroid drugs for under 3 months. The study was registered as a clinical trial and conducted in China. A total of around 33 samples were covered by TCR sequencing, comprising approximately 13 persistent and 20 or so newly diagnosed Graves' disease patients. This study used TCR sequencing and RNA sequencing of peripheral blood to compare persistent Graves' disease patients against newly diagnosed Graves' disease patients.

The junction carries 19 bases between V and J, which are trimmed by 4 bases and 0 bases respectively. The cysteine opens and the phenylalanine closes a CDR3 of 17 amino acids. The DNA shown is the 51-base CDR3, in frame from base 1. Reading the germline V gene gives CDR1 SNHLY and CDR2 FYNNEI. Results the study describes overall, beyond this receptor: Patients with persistent disease shared more public clonotypes (fewer than 3,000) than newly diagnosed patients did (around 930). Persistent disease showed preferential use of TRBV28, TRBJ1-2 and TRBJ2-5, whereas newly diagnosed disease favored TRBV20-1 and TRBJ2-1. Compared with newly diagnosed patients, patients with persistent Graves' disease had lower TCR Shannon entropy and fewer highly expanded clones, which suggests clonal expansion. The authors noted that the small sample size was a limitation that may lower accuracy. Only peripheral blood was studied, because thyroid tissue, the primary lesion, was inaccessible. Sequencing and analysis were restricted to the TCR beta chain.

This clonotype came up many times. This clone's antigen is unknown. Nothing much larger sits one base from this clone, and base qualities are not available. Taken with the paper, the label for time point translates to: newly diagnosed GD, antithyroid drugs for less than 3 months. For both TCR sequencing and RNA sequencing, RNA was extracted from PBMCs in TRIzol. The diagnosis of Graves' disease followed American Thyroid Association guidelines. Recruitment of patients was carried out at an endocrinology department in Xi'an, China. From each patient, 7.5 to 10 milliliters of peripheral blood was collected into an EDTA anticoagulant tube. PBMCs were isolated by Ficoll Paque Plus density gradient separation without further T cell sorting. An Agilent 2100 Bioanalyzer and agarose gel were used to check RNA quality, while a NanoDrop 2000 measured RNA concentration. Libraries were made using multiplex PCR. Reads for this sample came from an Illumina HiSeq 4000. To build TCR beta libraries, CDR3 regions were amplified by Arm-PCR using iRepertoire HTBI primers. PCR products were gel purified before sequencing. On the authors' methods: Gene usage analysis of CDR3 amino acid clonotypes relied on the approximately 62 TRBV and 12 to 15 TRBJ segments identified across samples. Filtered high-quality paired reads were merged into contigs using COPE and FqMerger. BLAST was used to align contigs to the IMGT TRBV, TRBD and TRBJ reference genes, and CDR3 was defined following IMGT. Clonotypes above 0.1% frequency were classified as highly expanded clones. Repertoire diversity was measured by Shannon entropy, and V-J evenness by the Gini coefficient. A clonotype was considered public if more than one individual shared it. TCRdb took the public reads, trimmed them with fastp at Q25, ran MiXCR for clone calling and kept in-frame beta chains. Rows matching on CDR3 protein sequence are summarized as one entry with the most common DNA and genes. V and J calls and clone size were set by TCRdb, not the authors. The sample includes about 440,000 distinct CDR3 sequences, with 15% observed a single time. The top ten clones comprise about a sixth of the sample.

These data also featured in a second study, about T cells in Graves' hyperthyroidism and ophthalmopathy. According to the second study: Stable Graves' hyperthyroidism was defined as no progression to ophthalmopathy during 18 months of follow-up. Hyperthyroidism patients were newly diagnosed, with disease duration under 2 months, and aged 18 to 65 years. Patients with uncontrolled infections, other autoimmune diseases, pregnancy or lactation were excluded. Diagnoses were based on clinical symptoms, serum thyroxine and TRAb, thyroid ultrasound and orbital computed tomography. The first round of RT-PCR for the TCR CDR3 was performed with the HTBI primer set and the Qiagen OneStep RT-PCR kit. Most expanded thyroid clonotypes (frequency above 0.001) were also detected in blood, suggesting blood repertoires may reflect thyroid immune responses. A model built on a 13 V-J signature distinguished ophthalmopathy from stable hyperthyroidism, reaching 85% to 90% sensitivity and 81.08% specificity in cross-validation and 80%/75% in testing. During validation, the model predicted progression to ophthalmopathy a median of approximately six months ahead of onset, with more than 60% sensitivity and 72.22% specificity. To identify distinguishing TCR V-J signatures, a discovery cohort of about 100 patients was used, comprising under 45 with Graves' ophthalmopathy and some 57 with stable Graves' hyperthyroidism. Whether ophthalmopathy could be predicted prospectively was tested in an independent validation cohort made up of roughly 19 hyperthyroidism patients plus 17 patients who later progressed to ophthalmopathy. The approximately 100 discovery patients were randomly split 7:3 into training and test sets. The study also compared thyroid tissue and blood T-cell repertoires from 6 or 7 Graves' hyperthyroidism patients. After blood sampling, hyperthyroidism patients were treated with methimazole at a starting dose of 30 mg daily, and ophthalmopathy patients were treated with high-dose intravenous methylprednisolone. Libraries were constructed in a second round of multiplex PCR, after which size selection and purification were carried out. The libraries were sequenced on an Illumina HiSeq2000 using paired-end 100 bp reads. SOAPnuke was used to process the raw data, throwing out any read that contained adapters or uncalled bases, had a mean Phred below 15, or lacked an exact constant-primer or identifier match. COPE v1.2.5 was used to merge high-quality paired reads, and clonotypes were defined as unique nucleotide sequences. MiTCR v1.1 was used to align the clonotypes against IMGT TRBV, TRBD and TRBJ reference segments. Analysis was restricted to V-J combinations with a frequency above 0.0001, which covered approximately 99% of repertoires. The TCS score was defined as the ratio of F50 (clonal expansion) to E x V (chaos), calculated using BLOSUM62-based TCRdist between CDR3 peptides within each V-J. Welch's t-statistics and random forest reduced 514 V-J features to 13, which were used in a naive Bayes classifier (R e1071). Sample size was not statistically predetermined, and investigators were not blinded to group allocation. TCR Vbeta CDR3 sequencing of 120 to 150 peripheral blood samples (over 40 ophthalmopathy, 75 hyperthyroidism and roughly 17 progressor patients) is reported in the paper.

The specimen comprised peripheral blood mononuclear cells (PBMCs), sampled at new diagnosis, from a patient treated with antithyroid drugs. In this chain, TRBV2 is recombined with TRBJ2-7; D gene: possibly TRBD1, on 5 matching bases. The sequence came from a woman aged 25 to 39 with Graves disease. Donor details come from another sample of the same person, matched by shared clones. The CDR3 is CASSGGEPSTYSYEQYF. The bases are TGTGCCAGCAGTGGGGGCGAGCCCAGTACTTACTCCTACGAGCAGTACTTC.